These 5 T cell receptor beta chains came from one sample sequenced in a study of siplizumab effects on memory and regulatory T cells. The table came from immunoSEQ multiplex PCR; TCRdb's copy has only in-frame clones and leaves some out. The sample holds about 100,000 clones, 75% to 95% seen once. The sample was CD4+ T cells sorted from blood. These receptors were collected from a human donor in good health. Some clones in this sample may be carry-over from other donors' samples.

The rearrangement links TRBV5-1 to TRBJ1-2; D call uncertain. CDR1 and CDR2 from the germline V gene are SGHRS and YFSETQ. Trimming pared 4 bases from V and 0 bases from J, leaving 13 bases between. This CDR3 is built from 15 residues. The CDR3 protein is CASSMGSPPNYGYTF. DNA for the CDR3: TGCGCCAGCAGCATGGGGTCACCGCCTAACTATGGCTACACCTTC. Variable domain in full (rest from reference TRBV5-1 and TRBJ1-2): KAGVTQTPRYLIKTRGQQVTLSCSPISGHRSVSWYQQTPGQGLQFLFEYFSETQRNKGNFPGRFSGRQFSNSRSEMNVSTLELGDSALYLCASSMGSPPNYGYTFGSGTRLTVV.

The gene calls are TRBV5-6 and TRBJ1-5; 10 nucleotides line up with TRBD1. Germline loops: CDR1 SGHDT, CDR2 YYEEEE. The CDR3 loop spans 15 amino acids. The trim removed 4 bases at V and 2 bases at J, leaving 3 bases unmatched. CDR3 protein: CASSRTGGGNQPQHF. The CDR3 region has the DNA TGTGCCAGCAGCCGGACAGGGGGTGGCAATCAGCCCCAGCATTTT.

This clone was picked up a small number of times. This chain uses TRBV2 with TRBJ1-1; D is uncertain. CDR1 is SNHLY and CDR2 is FYNNEI in the germline V gene. The CDR3 totals 14 residues. V was cut by 3 bases and J by 2 bases, with 10 bases left in between. CDR3 sequence reads: CASSDYQKNTEAFF. In nucleotides, the CDR3 is TGTGCCAGCAGTGACTACCAAAAAAACACTGAAGCTTTCTTT.

Here the CDR3 DNA reads TGTGCCAGCAGTTACCGGGAATGGGGCACTGAAGCTTTCTTT. This translates into CASSYREWGTEAFF. V usage is TRBV6-6 and J usage is TRBJ1-1, with D unclear. Trimming stripped 2 bases from V and 4 bases from J, with 11 bases between. This CDR3 is 14 amino acids long. Germline CDR1 and CDR2: MNHNY and SVGAGI (reference sequence).

This chain uses TRBV19 with TRBJ1-1, with 7 bases lining up with TRBD1. Germline V CDR1 and CDR2: LNHDA, SQIVND (reference sequence). The CDR3 consists of 14 residues. The J segment lost 1 base and the V segment lost 4 bases, leaving 3 bases of the junction unmatched. Here the CDR3 reads CASSTGQPNTEAFF. Written as DNA, the CDR3 is TGTGCCAGTAGTACGGGACAGCCGAACACTGAAGCTTTCTTT. Filled out from reference TRBV19 and TRBJ1-1, the complete variable domain reads DGGITQSPKYLFRKEGQNVTLSCEQNLNHDAMYWYRQDPGQGLRLIYYSQIVNDFQKGDIAEGYSVSREKKESFPLTVTSAQKNPTAFYLCASSTGQPNTEAFFGQGTRLTVV.